What follows is one TCR beta chain and its context. Its antigen remains unknown. Germline values: CDR1 MNHEY, CDR2 SVGAGI. V lost 6 bases and J 5 bases, leaving 13 bases between the germline ends. The CDR3 covers 13 residues. PCR involved 60 Vbeta and 13 Jbeta primers. TCRdb's copy holds only in-frame clones and misses some; the assay was immunoSEQ multiplex PCR. This sample's clone table lists approximately 30,000 clones. These data belong to a study of cytomegalovirus exposure and HLA in healthy donors. Study outcomes and limitations: Sequences of the TCR beta chain were said to predict the HLA-A and HLA-B alleles of most subjects accurately.

Sequenced material: PBMCs. This sequence joins TRBV6-5 and TRBJ2-5; D is unclear. The TCR was taken from a woman aged 40 to 50 in good health and CMV-seropositive. CDR3 protein: CASSPRGSETQYF. The DNA of the CDR3 is TGTGCCAGCAGCCCCAGAGGATCGGAGACCCAGTACTTC.